This T cell receptor beta chain derives from a study of OX40 agonist ivuxolimab in advanced cancers. Germline loops: CDR1 MNHNY, CDR2 SVGAGI (reference sequence). The length of the CDR3 is 14 residues. Trimming left V 8 bases short and J 0 bases short, with 11 bases between. Data came from immunoSEQ multiplex PCR; TCRdb stores just in-frame clones and leaves some out. The sample holds 40,000 or so clones, approximately 88% seen once. The specimen comprised CD4+ or CD8+ T cells sorted from blood, sampled in a trial of the OX40 agonist ivuxolimab. This sequence was found in an adult with an advanced solid tumor such as melanoma, head and neck, liver or kidney cancer. The rearrangement links TRBV6-6 to TRBJ1-3; no firm D call. CDR3 in DNA: TGTGCCAGCGGGTGGGCGGGCTCTGGAAACACCATATATTTT. Translation: CASGWAGSGNTIYF.